The 18 T cell receptor beta chains given below trace back to one sample, sequenced in a study of neoadjuvant anti-PD-1 for oral cavity cancer (dated by TCRdb to the early 2020s). The sample's time point, from its label and the paper: after neoadjuvant nivolumab, at surgical resection. Libraries were made using the immunoSEQ multiplex PCR assay. TCRdb took this table from immuneACCESS and kept in-frame rearrangements with V and J called. Such tables lack part of the clones; where checked against another copy, unresolved V genes explain under half of the gap, and the rest is unexplained. The sample yields 9,500 to 15,000 clones; 70% to 75% were counted once. The ten largest clonotypes hold more than 2% of the sample. The material sequenced was PBMCs, taken after nivolumab (anti-PD-1) treatment. Receptor source: a person between 40 and 80 years old with oral cavity squamous cell carcinoma.

V usage is TRBV5-1 and J usage is TRBJ1-3, with D tentatively TRBD1 (5 bases). CDR3 length: 15 residues. Trimming took 3 bases from V and 4 from J, leaving 14 bases between them. Germline V gene lookup returns CDR1 SGHRS and CDR2 YFSETQ. CDR3 loop: CASSSGSTAGNTIYF. The DNA for the CDR3 is TGCGCCAGCAGCTCGGGGTCGACAGCAGGAAACACCATATATTTT.

The chain links TRBV6-1 to TRBJ2-4; 14 bases are a match to TRBD2. CDR3 length: 18 amino acids. Germline-derived CDR1 and CDR2 are MNHNS and SASEGT. J lost 6 bases, V lost 4 bases, and 11 bases had no gene match. The CDR3 reads CASSGLAGGQNRRNIQYF. CDR3 DNA: TGTGCCAGCAGTGGACTAGCGGGAGGGCAAAACCGCCGAAACATTCAGTACTTC.

This chain links TRBV29-1 with TRBJ2-7, with 8 bases identical to TRBD2. There are 16 residues in the CDR3. V shed 1 base, J shed 0 bases, and the junction held 8 bases outside the gene matches. Germline CDR1 reads SQVTM; CDR2 reads ANQGSEA. CDR3 loop: CSVEGLKRGLSYEQYF. The DNA for the CDR3 is TGCAGCGTTGAAGGTTTGAAGCGGGGGCTCTCCTACGAGCAGTACTTC.

The chain carries TRBV27 and TRBJ1-2, with D maybe TRBD1 (6 bases). The CDR3 runs to 13 residues. CDR1 is MNHEY, CDR2 SMNVEV, per germline (reference sequence). V gave up 6 bases and J gave up 4 bases, with 12 bases separating them. In nucleotides, the CDR3 is TGTGCCAGCAGGCCACAGGGAGGCTATGGCTACACCTTC. It encodes CASRPQGGYGYTF.

The gene calls are TRBV5-1 and TRBJ1-2, with 9 bases identical to TRBD1. Germline CDR1 and CDR2: SGHRS and YFSETQ. After removal of 3 bases from V and 8 bases from J, the junction contained 8 bases not matched to a gene. The CDR3 length is 14 residues. The CDR3 here is CASSSTGGIGGYTF. The DNA for the CDR3 is TGCGCCAGCAGCTCCACAGGGGGCATAGGGGGCTACACCTTC.

This sequence joins TRBV14 and TRBJ2-1; TRBD2 aligns across 11 bases. The CDR3 is 19 residues long. V lost 4 bases to trimming and J lost 3 bases; unmatched junction nucleotides: 14. Germline V gene lookup returns CDR1 SGHDN and CDR2 FVKESK. CDR3 sequence reads: CASSPGVFRLAGGYNEQFF. Written as DNA, the CDR3 is TGTGCCAGCAGCCCCGGCGTCTTTCGGCTAGCGGGGGGCTACAATGAGCAGTTCTTC.

V usage is TRBV5-6 and J usage is TRBJ2-3; the match to TRBD2 covers 9 bases. Germline CDR1 is SGHDT and CDR2 is YYEEEE. CDR3 size: 16 residues. The ends lost 6 bases at V and 5 bases at J; junction bases unmatched: 13. CDR3: CASTKFLAGARDTQYF. The CDR3 region has the DNA TGTGCCAGCACCAAGTTTTTAGCGGGAGCAAGAGATACGCAGTATTTT.

Concerning this clone: The junction does not match germline at one end; this may be a read error. The gene calls are TRBV7-7 and TRBJ2-7, with unresolved D. CDR3 size: 14 residues. CDR1 and CDR2 (germline): SSHAT, FNYEAQ (reference sequence). The CDR3 nucleotides read TGTGCTAGCAGCGAAGGGAACAAAAACTACGAGCAGTACTTC. The encoded protein is CASSEGNKNYEQYF.

The chain employs TRBV7-9 and TRBJ2-3; possibly TRBD1 or TRBD2 for D (5 bases each). This CDR3 region has 14 residues. Germline values: CDR1 SEHNR, CDR2 FQNEAQ (reference sequence). V was trimmed by 0 bases and J by 6 bases, leaving 10 bases between them. CDR3 sequence (DNA): TGTGCCAGCAGCTTAGCACCAGGGACCGATACGCAGTATTTT. This translates into CASSLAPGTDTQYF.

This clone showed up just a few times. The chain is built from TRBV5-1 and TRBJ2-7, with unresolved D. V was trimmed by 0 bases and J by 2 bases, leaving 12 bases between them. From germline, CDR1 is SGHRS and CDR2 YFSETQ. This CDR3 region has 15 residues. The CDR3 DNA is TGCGCCAGCAGCTTGGCCATGACCCAGACCTACGAGCAGTACTTC. Its translation is CASSLAMTQTYEQYF.

This sequence joins TRBV30 and TRBJ1-2, with 9 bases lining up with TRBD1. This CDR3 is 16 amino acids long. The trim removed 3 bases at V and 4 bases at J, leaving 12 bases unmatched. The germline CDR1 and CDR2 sequences are GTSNPN and SVGIG (reference sequence). The CDR3 DNA sequence: TGTGCCTGGAGGAATAAGACAGGGGGTTTTTCCTATGGCTACACCTTC. Its translation is CAWRNKTGGFSYGYTF. Looking up the rest from reference TRBV30 and TRBJ1-2 gives the full variable domain: SQTIHQWPATLVQPVGSPLSLECTVEGTSNPNLYWYRQAAGRGLQLLFYSVGIGQISSEVPQNLSASRPQDRQFILSSKKLLLSDSGFYLCAWRNKTGGFSYGYTFGSGTRLTVV.

The chain recombines TRBV2 with TRBJ2-7; D unclear. Per the germline V gene, CDR1 is SNHLY and CDR2 is FYNNEI. Trimming took 7 bases from V and 3 from J, leaving 16 bases between them. The CDR3 extends over 14 amino acids. The CDR3 loop is CASKGLRGNYEQYF. The CDR3 DNA sequence: TGTGCCAGCAAGGGCCTTCGAGGAAACTACGAGCAGTACTTC.

This clone was seen a single time. The chain couples TRBV29-1 to TRBJ2-2, with unresolved D. Between the trimmed V and J ends, which lost 2 bases and 3 bases, there was a span of 4 bases. The V gene's germline CDR1 is SQVTM and CDR2 ANQGSEA. The length of the CDR3 is 12 residues. The CDR3: CSVEPHTGELFF. In DNA, the CDR3 is TGCAGCGTTGAACCCCACACCGGGGAGCTGTTTTTT.

The chain uses TRBV29-1 and TRBJ2-7; D ambiguous. This CDR3 contains 13 residues. Germline CDR1 is SQVTM and CDR2 is ANQGSEA. The V gene lost 1 base and the J gene lost 0 bases, with 7 bases spanning the gap. CDR3: CSVEGTDSYEQYF. For the CDR3, the DNA is TGCAGCGTTGAAGGGACGGACTCCTACGAGCAGTACTTC.

This rearrangement joins TRBV4-1 to TRBJ1-1; D gene unclear. V lost 4 bases and J lost 1, with 10 bases in between. The length of the CDR3 is 14 residues. CDR1 and CDR2 (germline): MGHRA, YSYEKL. CDR3 region: CASSRITANTEAFF. The CDR3 DNA reads as TGCGCCAGCAGCCGAATAACAGCGAACACTGAAGCTTTCTTT.

CDR3 sequence reads: CAVTGTGANVLTF. CDR3 in DNA: TGTGCCGTGACAGGGACTGGGGCCAACGTCCTGACTTTC. The rearrangement joins TRBV6-5 to TRBJ2-6; 7 bases are shared with TRBD1. Unmatched junction bases numbered 3, after V lost 11 bases and J lost 2 bases. This CDR3 contains 13 residues. Looked up from germline, CDR1 is MNHEY and CDR2 is SVGAGI.

The J gene is TRBJ1-1, the V gene TRBV19; tentatively, D is TRBD1 (5 bases). The length of the CDR3 is 13 residues. V was clipped by 7 bases and J by 1 base, with 10 bases between them. Germline CDR1 and CDR2: LNHDA and SQIVND (reference sequence). The chain's CDR3 is CASIADRNTEAFF. CDR3 DNA: TGTGCCAGTATAGCCGACAGGAACACTGAAGCTTTCTTT.

The rearrangement joins TRBV11-2 to TRBJ1-1; 8 positions match TRBD1. Per germline, CDR1 SGHAT and CDR2 FQNNGV. V trimming: 5 bases; J trimming: 4 bases; junction bases outside the gene matches: 9. The CDR3 covers 15 residues. The CDR3 bases are TGTGCCAGCAGCCCCCGACAGGGGCCTTCCACTGAAGCTTTCTTT. Translated, it gives CASSPRQGPSTEAFF.